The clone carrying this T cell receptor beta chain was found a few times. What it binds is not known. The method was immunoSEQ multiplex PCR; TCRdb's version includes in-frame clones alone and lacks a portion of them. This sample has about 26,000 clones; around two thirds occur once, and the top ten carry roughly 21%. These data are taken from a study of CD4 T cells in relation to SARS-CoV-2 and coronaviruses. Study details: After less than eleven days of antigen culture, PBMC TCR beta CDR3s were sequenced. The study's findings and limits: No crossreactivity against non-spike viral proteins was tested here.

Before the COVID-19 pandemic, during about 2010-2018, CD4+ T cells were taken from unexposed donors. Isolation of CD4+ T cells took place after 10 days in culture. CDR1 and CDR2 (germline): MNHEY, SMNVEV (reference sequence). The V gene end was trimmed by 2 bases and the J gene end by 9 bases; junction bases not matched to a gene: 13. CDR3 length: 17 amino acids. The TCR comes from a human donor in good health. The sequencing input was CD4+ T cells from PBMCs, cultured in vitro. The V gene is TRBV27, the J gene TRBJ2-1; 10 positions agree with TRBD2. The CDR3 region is CASSLRTSGVNYIEQFF. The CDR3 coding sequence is TGTGCCAGCAGTTTAAGGACTAGCGGAGTGAACTATATTGAGCAGTTCTTC.